This T cell receptor beta chain was retrieved from a study of blood T cells in healthy people across ages. Germline values: CDR1 MNHEY, CDR2 SVGAGI. V dropped 0 bases and J dropped 4 bases, with 6 bases sitting between them. The CDR3 has 13 residues. For the second PCR, which ran for roughly 7 to 11 cycles, a sample-barcoded 5' primer and a J-beta primer mix were used. TCRdb re-called the 5' RACE reads with MiXCR, one entry per CDR3 protein. The data hold 1,800,000 or so distinct CDR3 sequences, with 35% to 50% observed a single time. Source material: blood. The clonotype was recovered from a human donor in good health. The rearrangement uses TRBV6-5 and TRBJ1-1; no clear D. The CDR3 region has the DNA TGTGCCAGCAGTTACTCGGCCGGCACTGAAGCTTTCTTT. Amino acid sequence: CASSYSAGTEAFF.